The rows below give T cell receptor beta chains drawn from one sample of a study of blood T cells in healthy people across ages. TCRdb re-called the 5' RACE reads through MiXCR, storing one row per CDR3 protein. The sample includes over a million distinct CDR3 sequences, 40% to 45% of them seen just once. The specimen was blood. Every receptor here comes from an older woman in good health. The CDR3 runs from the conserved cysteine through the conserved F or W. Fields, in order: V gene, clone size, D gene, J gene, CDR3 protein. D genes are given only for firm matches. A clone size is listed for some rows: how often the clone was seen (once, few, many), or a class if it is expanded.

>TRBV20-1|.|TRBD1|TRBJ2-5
CSAGDIDRDRQETQYF
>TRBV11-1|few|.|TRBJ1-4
CASSFPGHDATNEKLFF
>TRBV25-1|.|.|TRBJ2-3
CASSVTLARGRDTQYF
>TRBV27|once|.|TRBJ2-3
CASSLSFQVDTQYF
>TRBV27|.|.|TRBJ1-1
CASSAPGGRKTEAFF
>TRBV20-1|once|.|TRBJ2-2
CSARDRDSSGELFF
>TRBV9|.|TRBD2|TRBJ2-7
CASSVSGTSGTYEQYF
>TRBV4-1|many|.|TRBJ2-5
CASSWGQGETQYF
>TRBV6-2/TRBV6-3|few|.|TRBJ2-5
CASSYGPLGETQYF
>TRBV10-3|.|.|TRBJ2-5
CAISEWLGETQYF
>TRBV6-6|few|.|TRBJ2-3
CASSPTGGTSTDTQYF
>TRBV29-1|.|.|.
CSVTPGGSSYIQYF
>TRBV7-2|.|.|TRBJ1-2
CASSRIRDSSNYGYTF
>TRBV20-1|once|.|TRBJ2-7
CSAEITPQGHEQYF
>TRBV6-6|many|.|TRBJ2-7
CASSPGRLDLYEQYF
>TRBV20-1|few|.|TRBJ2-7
CSASRTSFSYEQYF
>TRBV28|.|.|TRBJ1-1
CASTPRGGVNTEAFF
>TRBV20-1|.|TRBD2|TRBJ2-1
CSATPRLAGVDNEQFF
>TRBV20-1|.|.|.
CSAEPRDSHTYEQYF
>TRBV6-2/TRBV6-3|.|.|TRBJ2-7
CASSYSTSRVYF
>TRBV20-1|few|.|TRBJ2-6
CSALAGAQISSGANVLTF
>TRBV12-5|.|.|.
CASDDSGPSNEQYF
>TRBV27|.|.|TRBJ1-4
CASSLYRQGGEKLFF
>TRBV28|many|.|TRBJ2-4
CASSPQTVAKNIQYF
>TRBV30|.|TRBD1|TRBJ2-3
CAWSVGQGTDTQYF
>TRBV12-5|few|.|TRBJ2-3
CASGDGQITDTQYF
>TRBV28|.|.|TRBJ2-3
CASSLADSIDTQYF
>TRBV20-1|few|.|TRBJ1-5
CSARFRGGNQPQHF
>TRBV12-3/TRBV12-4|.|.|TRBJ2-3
CASSLGELGITDTQYF
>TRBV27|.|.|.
CASSLRIDYEQYF
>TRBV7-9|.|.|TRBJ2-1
CASSFSGGSYNEQFF
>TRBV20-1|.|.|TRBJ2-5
CSALRPGRSPNEQYF
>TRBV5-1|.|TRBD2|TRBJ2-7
CASSSLAGVPLGEQYF
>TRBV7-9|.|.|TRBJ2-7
CASSLAEISSYEQYF
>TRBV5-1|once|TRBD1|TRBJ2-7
CASRKTGTGERNEQYF
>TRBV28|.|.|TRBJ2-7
CASSLKGWDSYEQYF
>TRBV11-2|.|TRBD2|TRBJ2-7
CASKLATYEQYF
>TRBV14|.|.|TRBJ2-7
CASSQTGLPGAYEQYF
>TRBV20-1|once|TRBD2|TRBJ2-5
CSQTAGLAGGTQYF
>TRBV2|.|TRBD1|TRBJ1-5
CASSEMGQSNQPQHF
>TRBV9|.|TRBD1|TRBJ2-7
CASSGGDRGYEQYF
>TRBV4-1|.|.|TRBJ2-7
CASSQGPGGGYEQYF
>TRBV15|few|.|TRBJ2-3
CATGDGFYTQYF
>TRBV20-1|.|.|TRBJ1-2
CSASGPEGPYGYTF
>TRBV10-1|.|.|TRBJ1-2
CASSNEGHGYTF
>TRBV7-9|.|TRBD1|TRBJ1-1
CAGSTRTGGAFF
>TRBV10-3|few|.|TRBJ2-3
CAIGQGGTDTQYF
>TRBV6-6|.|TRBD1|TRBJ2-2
CAGSQGANTGELFF
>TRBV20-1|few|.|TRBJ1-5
CSASGRVGGGNQPQHF
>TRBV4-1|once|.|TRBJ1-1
CASSQAGVNTEAFF
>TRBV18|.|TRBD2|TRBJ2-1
CASSPLGTSGWHEQFF
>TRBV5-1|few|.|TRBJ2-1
CASSWTDVINEQFF
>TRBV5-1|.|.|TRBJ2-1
CACRSGYEQFF
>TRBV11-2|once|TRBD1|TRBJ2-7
CASSPRQGLPYEQYF
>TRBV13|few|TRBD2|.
CASFRLAGAEQYF
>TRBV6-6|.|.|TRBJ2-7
CATTFAGGTQYF
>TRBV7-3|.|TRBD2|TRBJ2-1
CASSIGLAGVNEQFF